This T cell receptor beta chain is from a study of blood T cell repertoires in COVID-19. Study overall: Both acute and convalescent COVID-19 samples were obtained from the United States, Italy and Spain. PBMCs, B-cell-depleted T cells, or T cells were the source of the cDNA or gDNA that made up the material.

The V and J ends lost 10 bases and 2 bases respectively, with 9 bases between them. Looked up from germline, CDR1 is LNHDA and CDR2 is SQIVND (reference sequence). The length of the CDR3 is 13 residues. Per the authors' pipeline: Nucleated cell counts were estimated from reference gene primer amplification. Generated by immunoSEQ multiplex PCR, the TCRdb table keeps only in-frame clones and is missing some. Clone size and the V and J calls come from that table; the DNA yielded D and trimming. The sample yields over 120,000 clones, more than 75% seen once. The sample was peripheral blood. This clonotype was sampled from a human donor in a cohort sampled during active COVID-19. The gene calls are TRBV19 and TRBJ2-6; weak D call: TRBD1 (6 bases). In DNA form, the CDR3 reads TGTGCCACCGAGGGGGCTGGGGCCAACGTCCTGACTTTC. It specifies CATEGAGANVLTF.